These 20 T cell receptor beta chains came from one sample sequenced in a study of control samples from healthy donors and cancer patients. This table comes from immunoSEQ multiplex PCR, and its TCRdb copy is limited to in-frame clones, with some not included. The sample lists roughly 39,000 clones; 90% to 95% were seen once. Material: blood. The receptor set was obtained from a woman aged 45-65 years in good health.

CDR3 in amino acids: CASSQDGTAPTGELFF. CDR3 coding DNA: TGCGCCAGCAGCCAAGATGGGACAGCGCCCACCGGGGAGCTGTTTTTT. The chain couples TRBV4-3 to TRBJ2-2, with 7 bases fitting TRBD1. CDR1 is LGHNA, CDR2 YSLEER, per germline. V lost 0 bases and J lost 4; bases outside the gene matches: 5. This CDR3 region has 16 residues.

The chain links TRBV7-2 to TRBJ1-2; D not certain. This CDR3 region has 12 residues. Trimming removed 2 bases at V and 5 bases at J, with 6 bases between. Germline loops: CDR1 SGHTA, CDR2 FQGNSA. In DNA, the CDR3 is TGTGCCAGCAGCTTAAACAGTTATGGCTACACCTTC. It translates to CASSLNSYGYTF.

The chain combines TRBV12-3 or TRBV12-4 with TRBJ1-4, with D tentatively TRBD1 (5 bases). V dropped 5 bases and J dropped 7 bases, with 11 bases sitting between them. This CDR3 is built from 13 residues. CDR3 loop: CASSKGSFEKLFF. DNA for the CDR3: TGTGCCAGCAGTAAGGGGTCATTTGAAAAACTGTTTTTT.

About this clone itself: One end of the junction varies from germline; a read error may be responsible. The rearrangement links TRBV29-1 to TRBJ2-5, with D hard to call. CDR1 is SQVTM and CDR2 is ANQGSEA in the germline V gene. The CDR3 runs 9 residues. In DNA form, the CDR3 reads TGCAGCGTTCAAGAGACCCAGTACTTC. It is translated as CSVQETQYF. Full variable domain (outside the CDR3, taken from reference TRBV29-1 and TRBJ2-5): SAVISQKPSRDICQRGTSLTIQCQVDSQVTMMFWYRQQPGQSLTLIATANQGSEATYESGFVIDKFPISRPNLTFSTLTVSNMSPEDSSIYLCSVQETQYFGPGTRLLVL.

This chain uses TRBV28 with TRBJ1-2; TRBD1 matches at 9 bases. J was trimmed by 8 bases and V by 2 bases; bases with no gene match: 12. CDR3 size: 16 residues. Germline V CDR1 and CDR2: MDHEN, SYDVKM. CDR3 sequence reads: CASSLRGDDRGRGYTF. CDR3 nucleotides: TGTGCCAGCAGTTTACGCGGGGACGACAGGGGGAGAGGCTACACCTTC.

The V call is TRBV25-1, the J call TRBJ2-7; 12 positions agree with TRBD2. The germline CDR1 and CDR2 sequences are MGHDK and SYGVNS. V trimming: 2 bases; J trimming: 8 bases; junction bases outside the gene matches: 13. This CDR3 is built from 17 residues. CDR3 amino acids: CASSEGSASGGAKKQYF. In DNA form, the CDR3 reads TGTGCCAGCAGTGAAGGGTCGGCTAGCGGGGGGGCAAAAAAGCAGTACTTC.

The chain joins TRBV27 to TRBJ1-1, with D possibly matching TRBD1 (5 bases). The CDR3 sequence is 14 residues long. CDR1 is MNHEY, CDR2 SMNVEV, per germline (reference sequence). V dropped 6 bases and J dropped 1 base, with 12 bases sitting between them. The CDR3: CASRTGTENTEAFF. The CDR3 nucleotides are TGTGCCAGCAGAACCGGGACTGAGAACACTGAAGCTTTCTTT.

The J gene is TRBJ1-2, the V gene TRBV3-1 (or the pseudogene TRBV3-2), with D possibly being TRBD1 (5 bases). The CDR3 spans 12 residues. The germline V gene encodes CDR1 LGHDT and CDR2 YNNKEL (reference sequence). Trimming stripped 10 bases from V and 2 bases from J, with 11 bases between. CDR3 residues: CAIQGPNYGYTF. DNA of the CDR3: TGTGCCATTCAGGGACCAAACTATGGCTACACCTTC.

V usage is TRBV2 and J usage is TRBJ2-7, with a tentative D call TRBD2 (6 bases). Germline lookup yields CDR1 SNHLY and CDR2 FYNNEI. Trimming stripped 0 bases from V and 2 bases from J, with 11 bases between. This CDR3 comprises 15 residues. The CDR3 protein is CASSEARLGAYEQYF. The CDR3 DNA sequence: TGTGCCAGCAGTGAAGCGCGACTAGGCGCCTACGAGCAGTACTTC.

CDR3 in DNA: TGTGCCACCAGGGGGAGGGGCGATTTTAACTATGGCTACACCTTC. This translates into CATRGRGDFNYGYTF. The V call is TRBV24-1, the J call TRBJ1-2; D perhaps matches TRBD1 (5 bases). The V gene lost 7 bases and the J gene lost 1 base, with 15 bases spanning the gap. Per germline, CDR1 KGHDR and CDR2 SFDVKD. The CDR3 totals 15 residues.

This chain uses TRBV5-6 with TRBJ1-1; 7 nucleotides line up with TRBD1. V shed 2 bases, J shed 8 bases, and the junction held 3 bases outside the gene matches. CDR1 SGHDT and CDR2 YYEEEE come from the germline V gene. The CDR3 contains 12 residues. The CDR3 DNA sequence: TGTGCCAGCAGCTTAAACAGGGGAGAAGCTTTCTTT. Translated: CASSLNRGEAFF.

V is TRBV28 and J is TRBJ1-4, with TRBD1 matching 10 bases. This CDR3 is built from 15 residues. The V and J ends lost 2 bases and 7 bases, in that order; junction bases with no gene match: 4. Germline CDR1 is MDHEN and CDR2 is SYDVKM. CDR3 bases: TGTGCCAGCAGTTTACCGACAGGGGGCGGTGAAAAACTGTTTTTT. Translated, it gives CASSLPTGGGEKLFF.

This chain joins TRBV5-4 and TRBJ1-1, with D uncertain. The germline gives CDR1 SGHNT, CDR2 YYREEE (reference sequence). CDR3 length: 13 residues. V was pared by 0 bases and J by 7 bases, with 10 bases between. The CDR3 sequence is CASSLGRKSEAFF. CDR3 in DNA: TGTGCCAGCAGCTTGGGTCGAAAGAGTGAAGCTTTCTTT.

V usage is TRBV28 and J usage is TRBJ1-1; D uncertain. In germline, CDR1 is MDHEN, CDR2 SYDVKM. The CDR3 covers 14 residues. The germline V and J ends were trimmed by 5 bases and 0 bases, with 10 bases remaining between them. The CDR3 loop reads CASSPWVVNTEAFF. The CDR3 DNA is TGTGCCAGCAGTCCGTGGGTCGTGAACACTGAAGCTTTCTTT.

V and J are TRBV4-1 and TRBJ2-7, with a possible D match to TRBD1 (6 bases). This CDR3 has 13 amino acids. With 0 bases removed from V and 4 bases from J, the gap between germline ends came to 7 bases. CDR1 and CDR2 from the germline V gene are MGHRA and YSYEKL. Here the CDR3 DNA reads TGCGCCAGCAGCCAAGACAGGGGATACGAGCAGTACTTC. Amino acids: CASSQDRGYEQYF.

V gene TRBV28 combines with J gene TRBJ1-1, with D possibly TRBD1 on 5 matching bases. V was cut by 5 bases and J by 4 bases, with 17 bases left in between. From germline, CDR1 is MDHEN and CDR2 SYDVKM. This CDR3 contains 15 residues. The CDR3 DNA reads TGTGCCAGCAGTGGAGGGAACTCAGGGAGCACTGAAGCTTTCTTT. Protein sequence: CASSGGNSGSTEAFF. Full variable domain (remainder filled in from reference TRBV28 and TRBJ1-1): DVKVTQSSRYLVKRTGEKVFLECVQDMDHENMFWYRQDPGLGLRLIYFSYDVKMKEKGDIPEGYSVSREKKERFSLILESASTNQTSMYLCASSGGNSGSTEAFFGQGTRLTVV.

The chain carries TRBV7-8 and TRBJ1-2; 7 bases map to TRBD1. V was clipped by 2 bases and J by 2 bases; unmatched bases: 11. Germline V gives CDR1 SGHVS, CDR2 FQNEAQ. The length of the CDR3 is 17 residues. In DNA form, the CDR3 reads TGTGCCAGCAGCTTAACCTTGTCGCCAGGGGGAAACTATGGCTACACCTTC. Its translation: CASSLTLSPGGNYGYTF.

The sample holds one count of this clone. The chain has TRBV6-5 and TRBJ1-1; 11 nucleotides align to TRBD1. The CDR3 totals 14 residues. Trimming cost V 4 bases and J 11 bases; bases outside gene matches: 9. The germline V gene has CDR1 MNHEY and CDR2 SVGAGI. In nucleotides, the CDR3 is TGTGCCAGCAGTTCCCCCGGGACAGGGGGTGACGCTTTCTTT. This gives the protein CASSSPGTGGDAFF.

The chain couples TRBV18 to TRBJ1-5; D is uncertain. V was shortened by 1 base and J by 2 bases, with 6 bases between the two germline ends. The V gene's germline CDR1 is KGHSH and CDR2 LQKENI. The CDR3 runs to 14 residues. The DNA of the CDR3 is TGTGCCAGCTCACCACGGGGAGGCAATCAGCCCCAGCATTTT. Translating it yields CASSPRGGNQPQHF.

J is TRBJ1-1 and V is TRBV20-1; D may be TRBD1 (5 bases). CDR3 length: 11 amino acids. The V gene lost 6 bases and the J gene lost 4 bases, with 9 bases spanning the gap. Germline V CDR1 and CDR2: DFQATT, SNEGSKA (reference sequence). The CDR3 loop is CSAGGATEAFF. CDR3 nucleotides: TGCAGTGCCGGGGGTGCCACTGAAGCTTTCTTT.